The clone carrying this TCR beta chain was seen a single time. Antigen specificity is unknown. The sample comes from a study of glioma-infiltrating T cells. Study summary: Low-grade gliomas were grade II; glioblastomas were grade IV at initial diagnosis. Overall study results and limits: Above-expected tissue-blood divergence occurred in all gliomas, most in low-grade ones. Patients with low tissue-blood divergence carried a signature set of shared blood CDR3 motifs.

Using RNA template, CDR3s of TCR alpha and beta were amplified with iRepertoire arm-PCR. Tissue mRNA or PBMC total RNA, about 95-450 ng, went into one-step reverse transcription and amplification. TCRdb ran MiXCR on the multiplex PCR reads and lists one entry per CDR3 protein. The profile covers approximately 400,000 distinct CDR3 sequences, with around 45% appearing a single time and 9.5% to 15% taken by the ten largest. This CDR3 spans 15 amino acids. Germline V gene sequence: CDR1 MNHEY, CDR2 SVGEGT. The V segment lost 6 bases and the J segment 0 bases; nucleotides outside the gene matches: 7. This receptor was obtained from a human donor with low-grade glioma or glioblastoma, undergoing nonglioma brain surgery, or in good health (not recorded which). Sequenced input: glioma tissue, nonneoplastic brain tissue, or PBMCs (not recorded which). The chain has TRBV6-2 or TRBV6-3 and TRBJ2-7; TRBD2 matches 8 bases. CDR3 residues: CASSHPGGDSYEQYF. In nucleotides, the CDR3 is TGTGCCAGCAGCCACCCCGGGGGGGACTCCTACGAGCAGTACTTC.